The clone carrying this TCR beta chain was recorded at least ten times. Its antigen is not known. From the PCR reads, TCRdb called clonotypes with MiXCR, one entry per CDR3 protein. Of about 40,000 distinct CDR3 sequences listed, less than 20% are singletons. These data come from a study of molecular identifiers for immune sequencing clone quantification. Regarding the study as a whole: Clones that exceeded 20 RNA copies held over 99% of effector molecules, yet under 1% in naive cells. Sizes of clones that are highly expanded could be underestimated (if identical TCR molecules share a barcode). In a background of about 900,000 naive cells, spiked Jurkat TCR RNA from one cell was reportedly detectable.

Germline V gene sequence: CDR1 MGHRA, CDR2 YSYEKL. This CDR3 is built from 16 residues. V shed 5 bases and J shed 0 bases, with 11 bases lying between them. The sample comprised naive CD8+ T cells from blood, with Jurkat cell RNA spiked in. Subset reported: FACS-sorted CD8+CD4-CCR7+CD45RA+ naive T cells. J is TRBJ2-6 and V is TRBV4-1; D gene ambiguous. This TCR was recovered from a human donor in good health. Some libraries in this study had Jurkat cell RNA spiked in. The CDR3 DNA sequence: TGCGCCAGCAGCTTCAGTCCGAGCTCTGGGGCCAACGTCCTGACTTTC. It yields the protein CASSFSPSSGANVLTF.